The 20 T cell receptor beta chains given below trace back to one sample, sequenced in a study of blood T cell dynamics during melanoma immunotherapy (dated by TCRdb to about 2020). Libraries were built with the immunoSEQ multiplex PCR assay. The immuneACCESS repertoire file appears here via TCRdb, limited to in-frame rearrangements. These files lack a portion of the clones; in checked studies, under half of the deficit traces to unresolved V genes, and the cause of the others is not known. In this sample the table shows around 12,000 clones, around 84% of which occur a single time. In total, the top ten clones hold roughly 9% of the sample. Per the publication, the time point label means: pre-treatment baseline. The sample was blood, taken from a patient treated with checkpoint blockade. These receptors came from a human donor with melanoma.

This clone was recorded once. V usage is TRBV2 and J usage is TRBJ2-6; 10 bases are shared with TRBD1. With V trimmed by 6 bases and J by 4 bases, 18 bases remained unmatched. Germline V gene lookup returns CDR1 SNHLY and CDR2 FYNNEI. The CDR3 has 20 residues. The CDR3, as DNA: TGTGCCAGCAGATCAAGACAGGGGGCCTCCCTAATGGGAGGGGCCAACGTCCTGACTTTC. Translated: CASRSRQGASLMGGANVLTF.

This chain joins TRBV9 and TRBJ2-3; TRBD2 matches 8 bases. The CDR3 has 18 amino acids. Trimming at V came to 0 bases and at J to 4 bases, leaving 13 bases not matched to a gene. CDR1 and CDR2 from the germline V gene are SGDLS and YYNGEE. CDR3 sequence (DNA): TGTGCCAGCAGCGTAGAGGAATATTCGGGAGGGCTAGCAGATACGCAGTATTTT. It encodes CASSVEEYSGGLADTQYF.

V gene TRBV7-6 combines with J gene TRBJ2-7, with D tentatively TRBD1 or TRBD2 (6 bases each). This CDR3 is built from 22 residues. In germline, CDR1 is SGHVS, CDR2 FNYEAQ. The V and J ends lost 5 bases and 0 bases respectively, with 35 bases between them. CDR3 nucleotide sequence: TGTGCCAGCAGCGTCGATCCAGGGTTGAGTTCCCCGGGGGCCTCCCCCTCCTACGAGCAGTACTTC. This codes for CASSVDPGLSSPGASPSYEQYF.

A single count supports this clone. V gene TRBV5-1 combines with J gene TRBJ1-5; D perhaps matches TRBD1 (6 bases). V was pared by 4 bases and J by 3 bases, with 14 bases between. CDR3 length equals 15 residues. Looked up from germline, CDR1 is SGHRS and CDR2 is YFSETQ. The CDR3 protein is CASSPEGGNNQPQHF. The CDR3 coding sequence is TGCGCCAGCAGCCCCGAGGGGGGGAACAATCAGCCCCAGCATTTT.

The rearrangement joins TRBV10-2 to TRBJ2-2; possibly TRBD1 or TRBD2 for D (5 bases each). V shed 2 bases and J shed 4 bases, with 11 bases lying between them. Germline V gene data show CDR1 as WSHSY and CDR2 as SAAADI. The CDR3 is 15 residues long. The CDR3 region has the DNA TGCGCCAGCAGTGAGGGCATCGGGGCCACCGGGGAGCTGTTTTTT. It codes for CASSEGIGATGELFF.

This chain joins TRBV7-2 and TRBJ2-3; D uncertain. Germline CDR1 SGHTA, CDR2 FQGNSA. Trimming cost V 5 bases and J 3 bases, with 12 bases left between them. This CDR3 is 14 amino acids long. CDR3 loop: CASSVVGITDTQYF. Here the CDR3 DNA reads TGTGCCAGCAGCGTAGTTGGGATTACAGATACGCAGTATTTT.

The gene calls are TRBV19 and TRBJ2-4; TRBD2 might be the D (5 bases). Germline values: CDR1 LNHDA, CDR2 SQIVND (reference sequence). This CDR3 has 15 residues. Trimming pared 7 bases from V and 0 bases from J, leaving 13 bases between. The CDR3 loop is CASTPGRGAKNIQYF. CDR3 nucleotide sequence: TGTGCCAGTACTCCTGGACGGGGAGCCAAAAACATTCAGTACTTC. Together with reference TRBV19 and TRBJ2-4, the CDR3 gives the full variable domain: DGGITQSPKYLFRKEGQNVTLSCEQNLNHDAMYWYRQDPGQGLRLIYYSQIVNDFQKGDIAEGYSVSREKKESFPLTVTSAQKNPTAFYLCASTPGRGAKNIQYFGAGTRLSVL.

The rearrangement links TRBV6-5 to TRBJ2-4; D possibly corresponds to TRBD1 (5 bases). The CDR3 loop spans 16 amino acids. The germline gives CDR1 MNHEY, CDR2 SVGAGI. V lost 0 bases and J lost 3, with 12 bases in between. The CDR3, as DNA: TGTGCCAGCAGTTACTCGAGTGGGGCCGACAAAAACATTCAGTACTTC. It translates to CASSYSSGADKNIQYF.

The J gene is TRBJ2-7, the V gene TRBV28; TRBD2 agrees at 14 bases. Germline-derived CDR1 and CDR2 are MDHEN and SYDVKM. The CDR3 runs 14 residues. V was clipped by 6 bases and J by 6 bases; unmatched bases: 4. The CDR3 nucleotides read TGTGCCAGCAGCAAGGGGACTAGCGGGAGCGAGCAGTACTTC. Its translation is CASSKGTSGSEQYF.

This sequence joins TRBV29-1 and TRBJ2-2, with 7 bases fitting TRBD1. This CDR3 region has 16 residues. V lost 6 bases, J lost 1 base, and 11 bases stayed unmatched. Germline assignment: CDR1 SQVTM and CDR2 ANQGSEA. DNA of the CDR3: TGCAGCGTCCTAGAGGGGGCAGGGCGGAACACCGGGGAGCTGTTTTTT. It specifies CSVLEGAGRNTGELFF.

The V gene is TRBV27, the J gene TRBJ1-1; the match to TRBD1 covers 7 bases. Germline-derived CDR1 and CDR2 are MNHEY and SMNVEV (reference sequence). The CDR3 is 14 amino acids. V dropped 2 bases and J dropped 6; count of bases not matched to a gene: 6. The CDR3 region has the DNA TGTGCCAGCAGTTTAGCAGGGGGTGCCGCTGAAGCTTTCTTT. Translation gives CASSLAGGAAEAFF.

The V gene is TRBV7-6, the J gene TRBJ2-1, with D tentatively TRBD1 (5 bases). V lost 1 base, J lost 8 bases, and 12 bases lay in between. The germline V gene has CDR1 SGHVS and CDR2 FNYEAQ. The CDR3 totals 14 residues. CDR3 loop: CASSLGGRFDEQFF. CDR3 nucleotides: TGTGCCAGCAGCTTAGGGGGCAGGTTCGATGAGCAGTTCTTC.

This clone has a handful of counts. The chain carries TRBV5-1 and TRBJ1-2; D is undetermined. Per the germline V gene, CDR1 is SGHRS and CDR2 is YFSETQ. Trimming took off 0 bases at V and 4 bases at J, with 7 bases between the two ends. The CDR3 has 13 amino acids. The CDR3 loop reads CASSLALGYGYTF. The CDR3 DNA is TGCGCCAGCAGCTTGGCTCTGGGCTATGGCTACACCTTC.

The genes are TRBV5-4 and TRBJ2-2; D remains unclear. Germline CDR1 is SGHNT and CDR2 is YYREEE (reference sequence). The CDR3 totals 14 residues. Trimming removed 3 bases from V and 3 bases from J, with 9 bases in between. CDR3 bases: TGTGCCAGCAGCTCGGAACCGGACACCGGGGAGCTGTTTTTT. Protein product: CASSSEPDTGELFF.

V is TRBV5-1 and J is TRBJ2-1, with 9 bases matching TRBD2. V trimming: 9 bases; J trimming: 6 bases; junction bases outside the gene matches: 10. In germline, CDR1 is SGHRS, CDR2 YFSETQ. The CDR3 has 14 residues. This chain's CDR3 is CATSPGLAGNEQFF. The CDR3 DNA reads TGCGCCACCTCTCCGGGACTAGCCGGCAATGAGCAGTTCTTC.

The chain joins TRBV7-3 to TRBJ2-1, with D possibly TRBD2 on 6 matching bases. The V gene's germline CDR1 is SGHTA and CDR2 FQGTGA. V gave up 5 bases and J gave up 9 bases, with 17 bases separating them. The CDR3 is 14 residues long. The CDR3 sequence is CASSPEDYNAEQFF. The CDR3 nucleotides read TGTGCCAGCAGCCCCGAGGACTATAACGCTGAGCAGTTCTTC. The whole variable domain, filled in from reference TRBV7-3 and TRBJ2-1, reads GAGVSQTPSNKVTEKGKYVELRCDPISGHTALYWYRQSLGQGPEFLIYFQGTGAADDSGLPNDRFFAVRPEGSVSTLKIQRTERGDSAVYLCASSPEDYNAEQFFGPGTRLTVL.

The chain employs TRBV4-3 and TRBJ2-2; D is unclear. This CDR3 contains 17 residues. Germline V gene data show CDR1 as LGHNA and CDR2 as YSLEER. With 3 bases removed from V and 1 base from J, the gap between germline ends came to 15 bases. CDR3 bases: TGCGCCAGCAGCCAGACCGACGGAAGCCTGAACACCGGGGAGCTGTTTTTT. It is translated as CASSQTDGSLNTGELFF.

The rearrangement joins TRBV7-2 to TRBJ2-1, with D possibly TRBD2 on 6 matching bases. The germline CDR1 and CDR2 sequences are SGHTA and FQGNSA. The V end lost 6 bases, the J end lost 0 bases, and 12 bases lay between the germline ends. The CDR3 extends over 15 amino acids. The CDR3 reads CASRTRGSSYNEQFF. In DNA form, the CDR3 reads TGTGCCAGCAGAACTCGGGGGAGCTCCTACAATGAGCAGTTCTTC. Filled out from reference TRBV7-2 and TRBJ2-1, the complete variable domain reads GAGVSQSPSNKVTEKGKDVELRCDPISGHTALYWYRQSLGQGLEFLIYFQGNSAPDKSGLPSDRFSAERTGGSVSTLTIQRTQQEDSAVYLCASRTRGSSYNEQFFGPGTRLTVL.

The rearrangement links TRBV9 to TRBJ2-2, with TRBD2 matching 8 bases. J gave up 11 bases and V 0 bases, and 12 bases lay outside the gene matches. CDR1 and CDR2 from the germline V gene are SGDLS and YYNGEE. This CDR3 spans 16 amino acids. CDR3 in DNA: TGTGCCAGCAGCGTAGAACCTTCAGCGGGGGTTGATGAGCTGTTTTTT. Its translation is CASSVEPSAGVDELFF.

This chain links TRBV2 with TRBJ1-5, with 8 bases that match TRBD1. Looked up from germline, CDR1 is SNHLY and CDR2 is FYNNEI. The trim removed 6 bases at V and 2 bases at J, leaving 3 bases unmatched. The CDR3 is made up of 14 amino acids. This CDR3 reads CASSAGQGNQPQHF. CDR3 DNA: TGTGCCAGCAGCGCGGGACAGGGCAATCAGCCCCAGCATTTT.